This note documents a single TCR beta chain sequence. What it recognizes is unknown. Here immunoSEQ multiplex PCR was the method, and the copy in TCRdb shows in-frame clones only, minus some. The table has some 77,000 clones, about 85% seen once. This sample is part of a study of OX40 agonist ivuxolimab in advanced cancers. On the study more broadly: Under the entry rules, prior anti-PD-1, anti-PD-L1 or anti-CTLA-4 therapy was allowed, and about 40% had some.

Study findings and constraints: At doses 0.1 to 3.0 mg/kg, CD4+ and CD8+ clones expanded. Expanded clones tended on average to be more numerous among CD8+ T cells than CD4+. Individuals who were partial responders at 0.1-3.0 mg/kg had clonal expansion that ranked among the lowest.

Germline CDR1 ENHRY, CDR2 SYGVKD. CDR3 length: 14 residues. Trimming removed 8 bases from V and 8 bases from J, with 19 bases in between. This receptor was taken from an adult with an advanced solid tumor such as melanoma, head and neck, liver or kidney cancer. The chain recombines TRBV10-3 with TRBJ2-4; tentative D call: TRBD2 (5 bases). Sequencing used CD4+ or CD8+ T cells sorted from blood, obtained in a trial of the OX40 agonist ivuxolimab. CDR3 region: CAIRGPGVFDIQYF. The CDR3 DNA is TGTGCCATCCGAGGACCCGGGGTTTTCGACATTCAGTACTTC.